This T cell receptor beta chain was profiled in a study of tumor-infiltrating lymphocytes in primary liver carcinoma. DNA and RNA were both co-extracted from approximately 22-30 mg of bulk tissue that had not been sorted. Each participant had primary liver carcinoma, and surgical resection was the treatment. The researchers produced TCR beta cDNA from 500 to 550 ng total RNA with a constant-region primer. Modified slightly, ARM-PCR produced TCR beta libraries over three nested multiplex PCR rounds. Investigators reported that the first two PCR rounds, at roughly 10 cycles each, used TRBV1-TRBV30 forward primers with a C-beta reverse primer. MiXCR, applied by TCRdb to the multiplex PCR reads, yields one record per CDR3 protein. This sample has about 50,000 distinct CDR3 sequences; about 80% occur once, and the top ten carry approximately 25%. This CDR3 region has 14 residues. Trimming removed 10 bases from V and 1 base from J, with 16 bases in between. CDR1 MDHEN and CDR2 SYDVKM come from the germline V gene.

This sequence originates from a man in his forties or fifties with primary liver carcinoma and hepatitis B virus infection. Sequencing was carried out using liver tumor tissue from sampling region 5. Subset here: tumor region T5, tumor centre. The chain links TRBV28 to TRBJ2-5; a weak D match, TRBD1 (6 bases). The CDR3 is CATKRGTSQETQYF. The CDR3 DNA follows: TGTGCCACCAAGAGAGGGACAAGCCAAGAGACCCAGTACTTC. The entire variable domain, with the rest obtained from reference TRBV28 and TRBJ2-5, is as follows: DVKVTQSSRYLVKRTGEKVFLECVQDMDHENMFWYRQDPGLGLRLIYFSYDVKMKEKGDIPEGYSVSREKKERFSLILESASTNQTSMYLCATKRGTSQETQYFGPGTRLLVL.